The rows below give T cell receptor beta chains drawn from one sample of a study of T cell changes during pregnancy in multiple sclerosis. Assay used: immunoSEQ multiplex PCR; TCRdb lists only in-frame clones, some missing. The sample records 30,000 to 40,000 clones, around nine tenths being singletons. This specimen consisted of CD8+ T cells from peripheral blood mononuclear cells, obtained in the first trimester of pregnancy. The source of these receptors is a female donor with multiple sclerosis, enrolled in a pregnancy study. Each CDR3 is given with its conserved first and last residue. Each record gives: D gene, clone size, J gene, V gene, CDR3 protein, CDR3 DNA. A D gene is named only where the DNA matches it firmly. Clone size, where shown, is once, few, many, or a class for clones that have expanded.

d_gene: .; abundance: .; j_gene: TRBJ1-2; v_gene: TRBV6-5; CDR3aa: CASSPGGDGYTF; CDR3nt: TGTGCCAGCAGTCCCGGCGGTGATGGCTACACCTTC
d_gene: .; abundance: .; j_gene: TRBJ1-3; v_gene: TRBV7-2; CDR3aa: CASSLAAGGTGNTIYF; CDR3nt: TGTGCCAGCAGCTTAGCGGCCGGGGGTACTGGAAACACCATATATTTT
d_gene: TRBD2; abundance: .; j_gene: TRBJ2-1; v_gene: TRBV7-7; CDR3aa: CASSLGLGTSHEQFF; CDR3nt: TGTGCCAGCAGCTTAGGGTTAGGGACTAGCCATGAGCAGTTCTTC
d_gene: TRBD2; abundance: .; j_gene: TRBJ2-7; v_gene: TRBV27; CDR3aa: CASSLIGMPGLSYEQYF; CDR3nt: TGTGCCAGCAGTTTAATTGGTATGCCGGGACTATCCTACGAGCAGTACTTC
d_gene: TRBD2; abundance: .; j_gene: TRBJ2-1; v_gene: TRBV2; CDR3aa: CASSDTGLAGVATNNEQFF; CDR3nt: TGTGCCAGCAGTGATACGGGACTAGCGGGAGTCGCAACGAACAATGAGCAGTTCTTC
d_gene: TRBD2; abundance: .; j_gene: TRBJ2-7; v_gene: TRBV2; CDR3aa: CASRETSGLTYEQYF; CDR3nt: TGTGCCAGCAGGGAGACTAGCGGGCTAACCTACGAGCAGTACTTC
d_gene: .; abundance: .; j_gene: TRBJ1-1; v_gene: TRBV9; CDR3aa: CASSGYGANTEAFF; CDR3nt: TGTGCCAGCAGCGGATATGGGGCCAACACTGAAGCTTTCTTT
d_gene: TRBD2; abundance: .; j_gene: TRBJ2-7; v_gene: TRBV10-3; CDR3aa: CASGGRHEQYF; CDR3nt: TGTGCCTCGGGGGGGCGGCACGAGCAGTACTTC
d_gene: TRBD2; abundance: .; j_gene: TRBJ2-7; v_gene: TRBV27; CDR3aa: CATMGHREGPGLYEQYF; CDR3nt: TGTGCCACCATGGGCCACCGGGAGGGCCCGGGGTTGTACGAGCAGTACTTC
d_gene: .; abundance: .; j_gene: TRBJ2-2; v_gene: TRBV10-2; CDR3aa: CANRETDTGELFF; CDR3nt: TGCGCCAACCGGGAGACAGACACCGGGGAGCTGTTTTTT
d_gene: TRBD2; abundance: .; j_gene: TRBJ2-5; v_gene: TRBV7-9; CDR3aa: CASSGFPLTGGPETQYF; CDR3nt: TGTGCCAGCAGCGGGTTTCCCCTTACGGGAGGGCCCGAGACCCAGTACTTC
d_gene: .; abundance: .; j_gene: TRBJ2-7; v_gene: TRBV4-2; CDR3aa: CASSRRSTAPEYEQYF; CDR3nt: TGTGCCAGCAGCCGCCGTTCGACTGCCCCAGAGTACGAGCAGTACTTC
d_gene: .; abundance: .; j_gene: TRBJ2-2; v_gene: TRBV6-1; CDR3aa: CASSEFPTGELFF; CDR3nt: TGTGCCAGCAGTGAGTTTCCGACCGGGGAGCTGTTTTTT
d_gene: TRBD2; abundance: .; j_gene: TRBJ2-7; v_gene: TRBV4-2; CDR3aa: CASSQDTLAGYEQYF; CDR3nt: TGTGCCAGCAGCCAAGATACACTAGCGGGTTACGAGCAGTACTTC
d_gene: .; abundance: once; j_gene: TRBJ2-3; v_gene: TRBV27; CDR3aa: CASSLSVIRTDTQYF; CDR3nt: TGTGCCAGCAGTTTATCCGTGATCAGAACAGATACGCAGTATTTT
d_gene: .; abundance: once; j_gene: TRBJ1-5; v_gene: TRBV7-2; CDR3aa: CASSLEPYSNQPQHF; CDR3nt: TGTGCCAGCAGCTTAGAGCCTTATAGCAATCAGCCCCAGCATTTT
d_gene: .; abundance: .; j_gene: TRBJ2-7; v_gene: TRBV30; CDR3aa: CAWSVVAGAAYEQYF; CDR3nt: TGTGCCTGGAGTGTAGTGGCGGGCGCAGCCTACGAGCAGTACTTC
d_gene: TRBD1; abundance: .; j_gene: TRBJ1-2; v_gene: TRBV27; CDR3aa: CASSLSGRGQGYTF; CDR3nt: TGTGCCAGCAGTTTATCGGGCAGGGGGCAAGGCTACACCTTC
d_gene: .; abundance: .; j_gene: TRBJ2-2; v_gene: TRBV5-1; CDR3aa: CASSFQIYSPGELFF; CDR3nt: TGCGCCAGCAGCTTCCAAATCTACTCTCCCGGGGAGCTGTTTTTT
d_gene: .; abundance: .; j_gene: TRBJ1-2; v_gene: TRBV28; CDR3aa: CASRTGTPYGYTF; CDR3nt: TGTGCCAGCAGAACCGGGACACCTTATGGCTACACCTTC
d_gene: .; abundance: .; j_gene: TRBJ2-7; v_gene: TRBV5-6; CDR3aa: CASRVQEGYEQYF; CDR3nt: TGTGCCAGCCGCGTCCAAGAGGGCTACGAGCAGTACTTC
d_gene: .; abundance: few; j_gene: TRBJ1-1; v_gene: TRBV6-5; CDR3aa: CASSYSDGEAFF; CDR3nt: TGTGCCAGCAGTTACTCTGACGGGGAGGCTTTCTTT
d_gene: .; abundance: once; j_gene: TRBJ2-3; v_gene: TRBV7-2; CDR3aa: CASSLEDPRDTQYF; CDR3nt: TGTGCCAGCAGCTTAGAAGATCCTCGGGATACGCAGTATTTT
d_gene: .; abundance: .; j_gene: TRBJ2-3; v_gene: TRBV10-1; CDR3aa: CASSDTGSADTQYF; CDR3nt: TGCGCCAGCAGTGATACAGGGTCCGCAGATACGCAGTATTTT
d_gene: .; abundance: .; j_gene: TRBJ1-1; v_gene: TRBV7-2; CDR3aa: CASSLGRIREAFF; CDR3nt: TGTGCCAGCAGCTTAGGAAGGATCAGGGAAGCTTTCTTT
d_gene: TRBD1; abundance: .; j_gene: TRBJ2-5; v_gene: TRBV4-1; CDR3aa: CASSQPRGLPQETQYF; CDR3nt: TGCGCCAGCAGCCAACCCAGGGGGCTCCCTCAAGAGACCCAGTACTTC
d_gene: TRBD2; abundance: .; j_gene: TRBJ2-1; v_gene: TRBV4-1; CDR3aa: CASSQSSGTSGNLAQFF; CDR3nt: TGCGCCAGCAGCCAGTCTTCCGGGACTAGCGGGAACCTAGCGCAGTTCTTC
d_gene: .; abundance: .; j_gene: TRBJ2-7; v_gene: TRBV5-1; CDR3aa: CASSLRQSYEQYF; CDR3nt: TGCGCCAGCAGCTTGCGCCAGTCCTACGAGCAGTACTTC
d_gene: .; abundance: .; j_gene: TRBJ2-7; v_gene: TRBV6-5; CDR3aa: CASSSLSQHSYEQYF; CDR3nt: TGTGCCAGCAGTTCCCTCTCACAGCACTCCTACGAGCAGTACTTC
d_gene: .; abundance: .; j_gene: TRBJ2-7; v_gene: TRBV2; CDR3aa: CASSEGITHEQYF; CDR3nt: TGTGCCAGCAGTGAGGGCATCACCCACGAGCAGTACTTC
d_gene: TRBD2; abundance: .; j_gene: TRBJ2-7; v_gene: TRBV4-1; CDR3aa: CASSHGTSGSSHEQYF; CDR3nt: TGCGCCAGCAGCCATGGGACTAGCGGGAGTTCCCACGAGCAGTACTTC
d_gene: .; abundance: .; j_gene: TRBJ2-2; v_gene: TRBV4-1; CDR3aa: CASSQVYRGGTGELFF; CDR3nt: TGCGCCAGCAGCCAGGTATACAGGGGAGGCACCGGGGAGCTGTTTTTT
d_gene: .; abundance: .; j_gene: TRBJ2-7; v_gene: TRBV18; CDR3aa: CASSPPGGEAEQYF; CDR3nt: TGTGCCAGCTCACCACCTGGCGGGGAGGCCGAGCAGTACTTC
d_gene: TRBD2; abundance: .; j_gene: TRBJ2-1; v_gene: TRBV19; CDR3aa: CASSPVAGVADEQFF; CDR3nt: TGTGCCAGTAGTCCGGTAGCGGGAGTAGCAGATGAGCAGTTCTTC
d_gene: .; abundance: .; j_gene: TRBJ2-1; v_gene: TRBV9; CDR3aa: CASSEEDSAYNEQFF; CDR3nt: TGTGCCAGCAGCGAGGAGGACAGTGCCTACAATGAGCAGTTCTTC
d_gene: .; abundance: .; j_gene: TRBJ1-2; v_gene: TRBV5-4; CDR3aa: CASSPAGVIYGYTF; CDR3nt: TGTGCCAGCAGCCCAGCAGGGGTCATCTATGGCTACACCTTC
d_gene: .; abundance: .; j_gene: TRBJ2-7; v_gene: TRBV19; CDR3aa: CASSMDSSYEQYF; CDR3nt: TGTGCCAGTAGTATGGACAGTTCCTACGAGCAGTACTTC
d_gene: TRBD2; abundance: .; j_gene: TRBJ2-1; v_gene: TRBV5-4; CDR3aa: CASSWGGSGAAYNEQFF; CDR3nt: TGTGCCAGCAGCTGGGGGGGGAGCGGAGCTGCCTACAATGAGCAGTTCTTC
d_gene: TRBD2; abundance: few; j_gene: TRBJ2-3; v_gene: TRBV4-2; CDR3aa: CASSQTTSGTDTQYF; CDR3nt: TGTGCCAGCAGCCAGACGACTAGCGGCACAGATACGCAGTATTTT
d_gene: TRBD2; abundance: medium-sized; j_gene: TRBJ2-5; v_gene: TRBV6-1; CDR3aa: CASSELAGDQETQYF; CDR3nt: TGTGCCAGCAGTGAACTAGCGGGAGACCAAGAGACCCAGTACTTC
d_gene: TRBD2; abundance: .; j_gene: TRBJ2-1; v_gene: TRBV9; CDR3aa: CASSVATSGRSTHEQFF; CDR3nt: TGTGCCAGCAGCGTAGCTACGAGCGGGAGGAGTACCCATGAGCAGTTCTTC
d_gene: .; abundance: .; j_gene: TRBJ2-7; v_gene: TRBV13; CDR3aa: CASSPRLSFPYEQYF; CDR3nt: TGTGCCAGCAGCCCCAGACTAAGTTTCCCCTACGAGCAGTACTTC
d_gene: .; abundance: .; j_gene: TRBJ2-7; v_gene: TRBV7-8; CDR3aa: CASSLGTAYEQYF; CDR3nt: TGTGCCAGCAGCTTAGGAACAGCCTACGAGCAGTACTTC
d_gene: .; abundance: .; j_gene: TRBJ1-1; v_gene: TRBV30; CDR3aa: CAWSPQANTEAFF; CDR3nt: TGTGCCTGGAGTCCCCAGGCCAACACTGAAGCTTTCTTT
d_gene: TRBD2; abundance: .; j_gene: TRBJ2-1; v_gene: TRBV30; CDR3aa: CAWSVAGEWNNEQFF; CDR3nt: TGTGCCTGGAGTGTGGCGGGAGAGTGGAACAATGAGCAGTTCTTC
d_gene: TRBD1; abundance: .; j_gene: TRBJ2-1; v_gene: TRBV27; CDR3aa: CASGDRGPYNEQFF; CDR3nt: TGTGCCAGCGGGGACAGGGGACCCTACAATGAGCAGTTCTTC
d_gene: .; abundance: .; j_gene: TRBJ2-3; v_gene: TRBV5-6; CDR3aa: CASSLALAGPTDTQYF; CDR3nt: TGTGCCAGCAGCTTGGCACTAGCTGGGCCCACAGATACGCAGTATTTT